This TCR beta chain was identified in a study of OX40 agonist ivuxolimab in advanced cancers. The study's findings and limits: Clonal expansion was seen in CD4+ and CD8+ blood T cells by week 6 at 0.1 to 3.0 mg/kg.

Assay: immunoSEQ multiplex PCR; the TCRdb copy retains only in-frame clones and omits some. The sample contains 60,000 to 70,000 clones, approximately 78% of which appear only once. Regarding this clone: What it recognizes is unknown.

Germline-derived CDR1 and CDR2 are SGHTA and FQGTGA. The CDR3 consists of 14 residues. V was pared by 5 bases and J by 8 bases, with 16 bases between. The rearrangement links TRBV7-3 to TRBJ2-1; D is possibly TRBD2 (6 bases). The TCR sequence derives from an adult with an advanced solid tumor such as melanoma, head and neck, liver or kidney cancer. Sequences were derived from CD4+ or CD8+ T cells sorted from blood, sampled in a trial of the OX40 agonist ivuxolimab. CDR3 sequence (DNA): TGTGCCAGCAGCCCCCGAGGGAGGTACGATGAGCAGTTCTTC. Protein: CASSPRGRYDEQFF.